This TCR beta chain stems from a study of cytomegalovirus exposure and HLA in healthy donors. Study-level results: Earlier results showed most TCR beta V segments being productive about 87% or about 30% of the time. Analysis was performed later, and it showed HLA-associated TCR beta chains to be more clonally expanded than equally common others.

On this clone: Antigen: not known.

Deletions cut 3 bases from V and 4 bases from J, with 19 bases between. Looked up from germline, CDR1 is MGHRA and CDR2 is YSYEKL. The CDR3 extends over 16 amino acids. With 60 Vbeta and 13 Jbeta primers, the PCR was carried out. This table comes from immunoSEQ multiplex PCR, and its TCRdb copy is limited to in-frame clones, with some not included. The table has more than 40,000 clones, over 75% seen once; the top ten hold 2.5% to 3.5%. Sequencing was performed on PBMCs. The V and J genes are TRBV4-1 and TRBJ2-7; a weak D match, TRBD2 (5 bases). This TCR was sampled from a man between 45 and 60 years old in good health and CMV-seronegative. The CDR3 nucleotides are TGCGCCAGCAGCCATCCCCCCGGACTTTTCCCTTACGAGCAGTACTTC. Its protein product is CASSHPPGLFPYEQYF.